This TCR beta chain emerged from a study of T cell changes during pregnancy in multiple sclerosis (dated by TCRdb to 2018 to 2020). Regarding the complete study: In women with multiple sclerosis, the researchers looked at how the T cell repertoire shifted as pregnancy progressed.

This clone was found a few times. This receptor's antigen is unknown. Per-base qualities were not stored, and no clone one base away is much larger. Relative to germline, V is 5 bases shorter and J is 8 bases shorter, with 13 bases between their ends. Measured from the cysteine to the phenylalanine, the CDR3 is 13 residues long. The kept DNA is CDR3 alone, 39 bases in frame from the first base. The germline V gene supplies CDR1 MRHNA and CDR2 SNTAGT. Receptor amplification or capture employed the immunoSEQ multiplex PCR assay. The source is immuneACCESS, and TCRdb retained only in-frame sequences with V and J called. Part of the clones is not carried over; for the studies checked, unresolved V genes explain less than half of this, and the remainder is unexplained. This sample lists about 100,000 clones; around nine tenths were detected once. The ten largest make up around 1.2% of the sample.

The TCR comes from a female donor with multiple sclerosis, enrolled in a pregnancy study. This sample comprised peripheral blood, obtained in the second trimester of pregnancy. This chain is built from TRBV6-4 and TRBJ2-1; a weak D assignment points to TRBD2 (6 bases agree). The DNA is TGTGCCAGCAGTAGGGCCGGGAGAGATGAGCAGTTCTTC. This gives the protein CASSRAGRDEQFF.